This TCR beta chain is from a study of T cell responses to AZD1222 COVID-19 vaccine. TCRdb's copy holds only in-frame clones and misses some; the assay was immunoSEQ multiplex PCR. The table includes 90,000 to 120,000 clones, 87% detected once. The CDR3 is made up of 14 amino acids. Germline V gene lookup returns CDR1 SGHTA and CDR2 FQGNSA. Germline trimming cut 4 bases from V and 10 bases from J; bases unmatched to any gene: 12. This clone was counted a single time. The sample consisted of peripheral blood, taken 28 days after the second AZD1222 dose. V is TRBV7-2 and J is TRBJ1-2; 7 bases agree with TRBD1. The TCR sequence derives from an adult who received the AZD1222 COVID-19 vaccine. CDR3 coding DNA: TGTGCCAGCAGCTCCCGGACAGGTCCCGTGGACTACACCTTC. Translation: CASSSRTGPVDYTF. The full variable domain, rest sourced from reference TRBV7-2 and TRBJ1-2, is GAGVSQSPSNKVTEKGKDVELRCDPISGHTALYWYRQSLGQGLEFLIYFQGNSAPDKSGLPSDRFSAERTGGSVSTLTIQRTQQEDSAVYLCASSSRTGPVDYTFGSGTRLTVV.